This is a list of T cell receptor beta chains from one sample in a study of cytomegalovirus exposure and HLA in healthy donors. Some clones are missing from TCRdb's copy, which holds only in-frame ones; the method was immunoSEQ multiplex PCR. The sample lists 200,000 or so clones, roughly 74% occurring once. Material: PBMCs. All receptors come from a woman in her 30s in good health and CMV-seropositive. The CDR3 runs from the conserved cysteine through the conserved F or W. The order of the fields is D gene, V gene, CDR3 protein. A D gene is named only where the DNA matches it firmly.

D gene: -; V gene: TRBV7-7; CDR3 protein: CASSLGVDSYNEQFF
D gene: -; V gene: TRBV5-1; CDR3 protein: CASSTGSGDTGELFF
D gene: -; V gene: TRBV5-1; CDR3 protein: CASSLSGAGNTIYF
D gene: -; V gene: TRBV6-5; CDR3 protein: CASSSVPYNEQFF
D gene: TRBD2; V gene: TRBV29-1; CDR3 protein: CSSQAGAGYEQYF
D gene: TRBD1; V gene: TRBV6-6; CDR3 protein: CASSYGQGARHAEAFF
D gene: TRBD2; V gene: TRBV11-3; CDR3 protein: CASSSSGGSKYNEQFF
D gene: -; V gene: TRBV5-1; CDR3 protein: CASSLTENTEAFF
D gene: TRBD1; V gene: TRBV5-1; CDR3 protein: CASSEGGQGTDTQYF
D gene: TRBD2; V gene: TRBV10-3; CDR3 protein: CAINQLAGGTGELFF
D gene: TRBD2; V gene: TRBV5-6; CDR3 protein: CASLLAGAYNEQFF
D gene: -; V gene: TRBV2; CDR3 protein: CASNAGGFRAFF
D gene: -; V gene: TRBV6-6; CDR3 protein: CASKSDSSYEQYF
D gene: TRBD2; V gene: TRBV30; CDR3 protein: CAWTAGGGLTDTQYF
D gene: -; V gene: TRBV4-3; CDR3 protein: CASSLRGWSSYEQYF
D gene: -; V gene: TRBV4-1; CDR3 protein: CASSQRERLNTDTQYF
D gene: -; V gene: TRBV15; CDR3 protein: CATSPGFNNEKLFF
D gene: TRBD1; V gene: TRBV2; CDR3 protein: CASSDRTGDSGGYTF
D gene: -; V gene: TRBV27; CDR3 protein: CASSPLPDPRGTQYF
D gene: -; V gene: TRBV4-3; CDR3 protein: CASSQAWGGGNTIYF
D gene: -; V gene: TRBV7-6; CDR3 protein: CASSPGFRSQPQHF
D gene: -; V gene: TRBV4-1; CDR3 protein: CASSQEVGGGFYNEQFF
D gene: -; V gene: TRBV28; CDR3 protein: CASSLWEASEDEQFF
D gene: TRBD1; V gene: TRBV6-5; CDR3 protein: CASSHPPGQNCEQYF
D gene: -; V gene: TRBV6-1; CDR3 protein: CASSELRSSGNTIYF
D gene: -; V gene: TRBV7-9; CDR3 protein: CASSLSGVWTEAFF
D gene: TRBD1; V gene: TRBV27; CDR3 protein: CASWNRGGVYGYTF
D gene: TRBD1; V gene: TRBV6-5; CDR3 protein: CASGRGPSEAFF